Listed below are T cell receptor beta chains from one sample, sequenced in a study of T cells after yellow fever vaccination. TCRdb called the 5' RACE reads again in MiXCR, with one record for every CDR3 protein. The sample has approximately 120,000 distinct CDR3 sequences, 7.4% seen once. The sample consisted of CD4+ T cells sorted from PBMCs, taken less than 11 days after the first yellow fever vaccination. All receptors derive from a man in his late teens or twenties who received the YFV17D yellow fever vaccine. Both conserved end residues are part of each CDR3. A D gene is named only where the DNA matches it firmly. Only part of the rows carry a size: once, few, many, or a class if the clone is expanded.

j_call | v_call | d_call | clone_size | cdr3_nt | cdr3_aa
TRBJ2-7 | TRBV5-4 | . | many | TGTGCCAGCAGATCAACAGGGAACTCCTACGAGCAGTACTTC | CASRSTGNSYEQYF
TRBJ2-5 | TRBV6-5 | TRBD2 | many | TGTGCCAGCAGTCTACAGACTAGCGGACAAGAGACCCAGTACTTC | CASSLQTSGQETQYF
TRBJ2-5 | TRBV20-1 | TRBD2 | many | TGCAGTGCTAGAGATCCGAGCGGGGGGACCCAAGAGACCCAGTACTTC | CSARDPSGGTQETQYF
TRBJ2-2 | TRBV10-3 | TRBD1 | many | TGTGCCATCAGTTTACAGGGGGCGCCTGACGGGGAGCTGTTTTTT | CAISLQGAPDGELFF
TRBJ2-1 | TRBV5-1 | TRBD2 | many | TGCGCCAGCAGCTTGGGACTAGCGGGGGGAGTGCAGTTCTTC | CASSLGLAGGVQFF
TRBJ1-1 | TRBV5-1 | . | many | TGCGCCAGCAGCTTGCAATTTTCAGGGAACACTGAAGCTTTCTTT | CASSLQFSGNTEAFF
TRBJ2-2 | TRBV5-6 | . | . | TGTGCCACCAGCTCCCTTATCCGACAACGGAACACCGGGGAGCTGTTTTTT | CATSSLIRQRNTGELFF
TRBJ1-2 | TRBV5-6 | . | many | TGTGCCAGCAGCTTGGAGGACGGCTACTATGGCTACACCTTC | CASSLEDGYYGYTF
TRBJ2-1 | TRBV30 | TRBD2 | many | TGTGCCTGGAGTGTCGCGGGGGGCGGCAATGAGCAGTTCTTC | CAWSVAGGGNEQFF
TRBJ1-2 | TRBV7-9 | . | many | TGTGCCAGCCAAACCTATGGGGACTATGGCTACACCTTC | CASQTYGDYGYTF
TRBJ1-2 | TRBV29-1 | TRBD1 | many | TGCAGCGTTTCGGCAGGGGGCCCACTTAACTATGGCTACACCTTC | CSVSAGGPLNYGYTF
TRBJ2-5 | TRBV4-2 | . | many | TGTGCCAGCAGCCAAGATCAGGGCGGGGGCCTTGATGAGACCCAGTACTTC | CASSQDQGGGLDETQYF
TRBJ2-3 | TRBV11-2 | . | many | TGTGCCAGCGGCTTGTTGGGTACGCAGTATTTT | CASGLLGTQYF
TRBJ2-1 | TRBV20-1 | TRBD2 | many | TGCAGTGCCTCGACTAGCGGGGGAATTTCCTACAATGAGCAGTTCTTC | CSASTSGGISYNEQFF
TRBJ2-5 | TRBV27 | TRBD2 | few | TGTGCCAGCAGTCTATCGCGGCCGGGACTACAAGAGACCCAGTACTTC | CASSLSRPGLQETQYF
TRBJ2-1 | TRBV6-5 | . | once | TGTGCCAGCAACCAACTGGGGGGTCGCGGTGAGCAGTTCTTC | CASNQLGGRGEQFF
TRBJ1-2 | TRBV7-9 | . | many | TGTGCCAGCAGCACAACAGGGCGAGGCTACACCTTC | CASSTTGRGYTF
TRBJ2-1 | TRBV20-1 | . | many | TGCAGTGTACCACCTCTCTCCTACAATGAGCAGTTCTTC | CSVPPLSYNEQFF
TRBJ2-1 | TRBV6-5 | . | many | TGTGCCAGCAGTTACTCCCGGCCAGGGGAGAATGAGCAGTTCTTC | CASSYSRPGENEQFF
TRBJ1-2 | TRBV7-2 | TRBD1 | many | TGTGCCAGCAGCCCAAAAGCAGGGGGAAACTATGGCTACACCTTC | CASSPKAGGNYGYTF
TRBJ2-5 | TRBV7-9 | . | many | TGTGCCAGCTGCGTACTTGGGGCGGGAGAGACCCAGTACTTC | CASCVLGAGETQYF
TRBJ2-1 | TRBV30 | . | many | TGTGCCTGGAGTGTACGAGGCGGCAATGAGCAGTTCTTC | CAWSVRGGNEQFF
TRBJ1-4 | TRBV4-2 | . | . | TGTGCCAGCAGTATTACCGGGACCGATGAAAAACTGTTTTTT | CASSITGTDEKLFF
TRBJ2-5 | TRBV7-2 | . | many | TGTGCCAGCAGCTTCAACGCAGGGAAAGAGACCCAGTACTTC | CASSFNAGKETQYF
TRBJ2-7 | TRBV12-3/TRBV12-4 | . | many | TGTGCCAGCAGTTGGAGAAGGAGGTACGAGCAGTACTTC | CASSWRRRYEQYF
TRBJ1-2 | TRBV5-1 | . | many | TGCGCCAGCAGCTCCGGGGACCTGCCTGGGGGCTACACCTTC | CASSSGDLPGGYTF
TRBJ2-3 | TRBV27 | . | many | TGTGCCAGCAGTTTGGGGGGGCCAGATACGCAGTATTTT | CASSLGGPDTQYF
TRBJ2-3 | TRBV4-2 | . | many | TGTGCCAGCAGCCGGCTAGGCGGGGTGGAAACAGATACGCAGTATTTT | CASSRLGGVETDTQYF
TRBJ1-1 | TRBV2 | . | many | TGTGCCAGCAAGCCCGCGGGGAACACTGAAGCTTTCTTT | CASKPAGNTEAFF
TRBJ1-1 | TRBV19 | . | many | TGTGCCAGTAGTATAGGACAAAACACTGAAGCTTTCTTT | CASSIGQNTEAFF
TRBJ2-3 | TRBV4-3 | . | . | TGCGCCAGCAGCCCACGTCCGACAGCCCCCGTATATACGCAGTATTTT | CASSPRPTAPVYTQYF
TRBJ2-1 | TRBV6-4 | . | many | TGTGCCAGCAGTCGGGGGGCCGACTATGAGCAGTTCTTC | CASSRGADYEQFF
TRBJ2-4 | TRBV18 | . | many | TGTGCCAGCTCCCGGCCGGTGTCCAAAAACATTCAGTACTTC | CASSRPVSKNIQYF
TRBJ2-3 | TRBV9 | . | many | TGTGCCAGCAGCGTAGCTCCGACTAGCACAGATACGCAGTATTTT | CASSVAPTSTDTQYF
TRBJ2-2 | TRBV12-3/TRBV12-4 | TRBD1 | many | TGTGCCAGCAGCCTTGGGACAGCAGCCGGGGAGCTGTTTTTT | CASSLGTAAGELFF
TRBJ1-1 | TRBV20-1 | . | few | TGCAGTGCCCACCTCGACAGGTCGCACACTGAAGCTTTCTTT | CSAHLDRSHTEAFF
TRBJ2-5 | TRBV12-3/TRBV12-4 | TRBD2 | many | TGTGCCAGCATCAAGTCGGGGGGTGCTGAGACCCAGTACTTC | CASIKSGGAETQYF
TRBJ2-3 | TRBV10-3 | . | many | TGTGCCATCAGCGTGTCCAGGCAAGATACGCAGTATTTT | CAISVSRQDTQYF
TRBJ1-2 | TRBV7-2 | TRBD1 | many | TGTGCCAGCAGCGAAGACAGGGGGCTGGGAGGCTACACCTTC | CASSEDRGLGGYTF
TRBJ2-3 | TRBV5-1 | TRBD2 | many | TGCGCCAGCAGGCCCGGGACTAGCGGGACAGATACGCAGTATTTT | CASRPGTSGTDTQYF
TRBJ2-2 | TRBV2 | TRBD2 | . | TGTACCCGCAAACTCCTGTCGACTAGCCGGAACACCGGGGAGCTGTTTTTT | CTRKLLSTSRNTGELFF
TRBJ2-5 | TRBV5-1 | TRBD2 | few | TGCGCCAGCAGCTATAGCGGGGGGGAAGAGACCCAGTACTTC | CASSYSGGEETQYF
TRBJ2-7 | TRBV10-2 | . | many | TGCGCCAGCAGGGAACAGGCATACTCCTACGAGCAGTACTTC | CASREQAYSYEQYF
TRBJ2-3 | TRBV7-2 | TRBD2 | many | TGTGCCAGCAGCTTAGTGCGGGGGGGGTCAGATACGCAGTATTTT | CASSLVRGGSDTQYF
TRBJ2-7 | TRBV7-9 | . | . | TGTGCCAGCAGCTCAGCGTGGGGGAGCTCCTACGAGCAGTACTTC | CASSSAWGSSYEQYF
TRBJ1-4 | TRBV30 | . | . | TGTGCCTGGAGTGCTCGGGTCCGAGTATCCGAAAAACTGTTTTTT | CAWSARVRVSEKLFF
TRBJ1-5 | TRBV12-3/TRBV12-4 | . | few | TGTGCCAGCAGTGGGGCCGGGACGGTAAATCAGCCCCAGCATTTT | CASSGAGTVNQPQHF
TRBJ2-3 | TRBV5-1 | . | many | TGCGCCAGCAGCTTGGCCGGGTTGGGCACAGATACGCAGTATTTT | CASSLAGLGTDTQYF